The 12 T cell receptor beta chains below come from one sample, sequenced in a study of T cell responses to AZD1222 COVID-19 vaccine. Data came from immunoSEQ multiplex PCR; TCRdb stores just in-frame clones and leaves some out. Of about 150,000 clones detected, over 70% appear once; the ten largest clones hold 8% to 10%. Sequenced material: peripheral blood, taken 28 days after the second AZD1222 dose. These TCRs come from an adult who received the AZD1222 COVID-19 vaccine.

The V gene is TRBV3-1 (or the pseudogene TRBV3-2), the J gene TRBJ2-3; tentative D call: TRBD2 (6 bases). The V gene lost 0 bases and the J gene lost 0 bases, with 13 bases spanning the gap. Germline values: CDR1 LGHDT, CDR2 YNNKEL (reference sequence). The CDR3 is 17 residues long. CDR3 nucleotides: TGTGCCAGCAGCCAAGAAGTAGGCGGGACTAGCACAGATACGCAGTATTTT. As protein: CASSQEVGGTSTDTQYF.

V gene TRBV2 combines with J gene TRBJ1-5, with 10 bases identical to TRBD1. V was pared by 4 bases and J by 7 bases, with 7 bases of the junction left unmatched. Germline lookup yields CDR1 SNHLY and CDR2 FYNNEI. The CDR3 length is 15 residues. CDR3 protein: CASSGRDRGNQPQHF. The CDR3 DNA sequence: TGTGCCAGCAGTGGCCGGGACAGGGGAAACCAGCCCCAGCATTTT.

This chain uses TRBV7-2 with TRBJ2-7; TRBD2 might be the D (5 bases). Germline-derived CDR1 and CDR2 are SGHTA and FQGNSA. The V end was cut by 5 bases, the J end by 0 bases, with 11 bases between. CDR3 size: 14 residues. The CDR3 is CASSPRTGSYEQYF. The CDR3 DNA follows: TGTGCCAGCAGCCCCCGGACTGGCTCCTACGAGCAGTACTTC.

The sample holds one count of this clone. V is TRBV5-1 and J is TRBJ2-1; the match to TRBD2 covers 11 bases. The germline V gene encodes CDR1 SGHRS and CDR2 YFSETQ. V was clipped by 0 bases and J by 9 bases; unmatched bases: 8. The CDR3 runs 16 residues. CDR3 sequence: CASSLAITSGSSEQFF. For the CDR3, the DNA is TGCGCCAGCAGCTTGGCCATCACTAGCGGGAGTAGTGAGCAGTTCTTC.

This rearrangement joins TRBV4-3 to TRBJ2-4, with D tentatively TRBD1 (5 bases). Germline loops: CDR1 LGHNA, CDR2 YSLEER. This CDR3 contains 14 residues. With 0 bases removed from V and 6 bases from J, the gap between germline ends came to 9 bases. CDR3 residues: CASSQDRVGNIQYF. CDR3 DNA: TGCGCCAGCAGCCAAGACAGGGTCGGAAACATTCAGTACTTC.

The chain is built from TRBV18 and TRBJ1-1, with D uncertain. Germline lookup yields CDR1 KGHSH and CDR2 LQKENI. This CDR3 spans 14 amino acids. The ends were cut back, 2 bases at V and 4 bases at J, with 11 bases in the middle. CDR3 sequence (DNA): TGTGCCAGCTCACCAAGCCAAATTCTCACTGAAGCTTTCTTT. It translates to CASSPSQILTEAFF.

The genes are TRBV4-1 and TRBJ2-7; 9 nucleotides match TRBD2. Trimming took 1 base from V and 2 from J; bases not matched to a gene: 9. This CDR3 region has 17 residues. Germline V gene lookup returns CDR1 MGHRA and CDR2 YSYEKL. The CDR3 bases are TGCGCCAGCAGCCAAGTCACCTTAGCGGGAGAACCCTACGAGCAGTACTTC. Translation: CASSQVTLAGEPYEQYF.

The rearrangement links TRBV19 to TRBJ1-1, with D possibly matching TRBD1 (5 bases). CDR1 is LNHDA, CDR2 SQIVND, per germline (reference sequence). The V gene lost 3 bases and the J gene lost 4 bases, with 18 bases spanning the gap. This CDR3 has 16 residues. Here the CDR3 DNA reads TGTGCCAGTAGTATTTTGCAGGGCCTAGGGAGCACTGAAGCTTTCTTT. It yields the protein CASSILQGLGSTEAFF.

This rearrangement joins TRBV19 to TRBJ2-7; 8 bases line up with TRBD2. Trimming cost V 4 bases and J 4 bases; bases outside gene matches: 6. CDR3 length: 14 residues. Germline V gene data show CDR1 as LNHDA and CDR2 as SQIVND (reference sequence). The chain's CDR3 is CASSTLAARYEQYF. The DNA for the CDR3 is TGTGCCAGTAGTACACTAGCGGCCCGGTACGAGCAGTACTTC. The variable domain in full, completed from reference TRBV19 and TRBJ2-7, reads DGGITQSPKYLFRKEGQNVTLSCEQNLNHDAMYWYRQDPGQGLRLIYYSQIVNDFQKGDIAEGYSVSREKKESFPLTVTSAQKNPTAFYLCASSTLAARYEQYFGPGTRLTVT.

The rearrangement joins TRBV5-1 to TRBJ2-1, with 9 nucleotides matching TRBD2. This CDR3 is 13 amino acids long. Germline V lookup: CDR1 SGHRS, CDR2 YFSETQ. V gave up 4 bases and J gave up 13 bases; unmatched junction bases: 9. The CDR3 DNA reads TGCGCCAGCAGCGTGATTGGGACTAGCCTCCAGTTCTTC. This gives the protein CASSVIGTSLQFF. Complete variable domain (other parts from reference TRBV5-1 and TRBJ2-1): KAGVTQTPRYLIKTRGQQVTLSCSPISGHRSVSWYQQTPGQGLQFLFEYFSETQRNKGNFPGRFSGRQFSNSRSEMNVSTLELGDSALYLCASSVIGTSLQFFGPGTRLTVL.

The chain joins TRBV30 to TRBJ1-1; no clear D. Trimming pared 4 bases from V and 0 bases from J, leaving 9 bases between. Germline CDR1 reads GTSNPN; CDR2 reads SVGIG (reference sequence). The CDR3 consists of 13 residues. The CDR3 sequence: CAWTGQMNTEAFF. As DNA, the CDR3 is TGTGCCTGGACAGGTCAGATGAACACTGAAGCTTTCTTT.

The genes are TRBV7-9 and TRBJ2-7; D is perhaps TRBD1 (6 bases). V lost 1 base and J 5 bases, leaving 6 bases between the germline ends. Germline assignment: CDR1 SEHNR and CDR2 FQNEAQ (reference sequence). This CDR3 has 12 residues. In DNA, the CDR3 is TGTGCCAGCAGCTTAGGGACAGACGAGCAGTACTTC. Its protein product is CASSLGTDEQYF. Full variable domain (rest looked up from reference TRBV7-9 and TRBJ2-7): DTGVSQNPRHKITKRGQNVTFRCDPISEHNRLYWYRQTLGQGPEFLTYFQNEAQLEKSRLLSDRFSAERPKGSFSTLEIQRTEQGDSAMYLCASSLGTDEQYFGPGTRLTVT.